These 3 T cell receptor beta chains originate from one sample sequenced in a study of blood T cell repertoires in COVID-19. TCRdb's table, derived via immunoSEQ multiplex PCR, lists solely in-frame clones and lacks some. The top ten clones hold more than 20% of a sample with about 120,000 clones, around four fifths of them seen once. The sequencing input was peripheral blood. The source is a human donor in a cohort sampled during active COVID-19.

The chain combines TRBV5-1 with TRBJ2-3; the D gene is possibly TRBD1 (5 bases). CDR3 length: 14 residues. Deletions cut 0 bases from V and 6 bases from J, with 11 bases between. Looked up from germline, CDR1 is SGHRS and CDR2 is YFSETQ. The CDR3 coding sequence is TGCGCCAGCAGCTTGGCCTCAACAGGCGATACGCAGTATTTT. It is translated as CASSLASTGDTQYF.

This chain connects TRBV6-2 or TRBV6-3 to TRBJ1-2; 12 bases match TRBD1. The CDR3 has 15 amino acids. The V gene's germline CDR1 is MNHEY and CDR2 SVGEGT. The J segment lost 3 bases and the V segment lost 5 bases, leaving 4 bases of the junction unmatched. The CDR3 spells CASSARDRGHYGYTF. Written as DNA, the CDR3 is TGTGCCAGCAGTGCCCGGGACAGGGGGCACTATGGCTACACCTTC.

This chain connects TRBV19 to TRBJ1-2; D unclear. Between the trimmed V and J ends, which lost 3 bases and 5 bases, there was a span of 13 bases. The CDR3 sequence is 14 residues long. The germline CDR1 and CDR2 sequences are LNHDA and SQIVND (reference sequence). For the CDR3, the DNA is TGTGCCAGTAGTATTGAGAGCCGCTCTTATGGCTACACCTTC. Its protein product is CASSIESRSYGYTF.